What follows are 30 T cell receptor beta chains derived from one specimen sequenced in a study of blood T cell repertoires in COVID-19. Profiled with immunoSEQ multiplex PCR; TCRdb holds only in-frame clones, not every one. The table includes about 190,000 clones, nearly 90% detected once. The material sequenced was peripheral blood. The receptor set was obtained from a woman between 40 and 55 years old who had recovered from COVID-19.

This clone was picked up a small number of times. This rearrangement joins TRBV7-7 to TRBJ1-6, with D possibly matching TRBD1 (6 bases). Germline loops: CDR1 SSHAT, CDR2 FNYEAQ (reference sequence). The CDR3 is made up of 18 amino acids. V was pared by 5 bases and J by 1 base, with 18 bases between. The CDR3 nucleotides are TGTGCCAGCAGCGCCCGGGACCCGAGGGGGTCCTATAATTCACCCCTCCACTTT. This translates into CASSARDPRGSYNSPLHF.

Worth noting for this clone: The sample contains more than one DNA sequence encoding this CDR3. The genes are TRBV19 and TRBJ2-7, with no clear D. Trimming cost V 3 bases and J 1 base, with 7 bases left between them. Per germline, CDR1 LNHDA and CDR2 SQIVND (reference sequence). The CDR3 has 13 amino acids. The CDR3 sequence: CASSIGSSYEQYF. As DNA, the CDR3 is TGTGCCAGTAGTATCGGTTCTTCCTACGAGCAGTACTTC. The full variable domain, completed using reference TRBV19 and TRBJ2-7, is DGGITQSPKYLFRKEGQNVTLSCEQNLNHDAMYWYRQDPGQGLRLIYYSQIVNDFQKGDIAEGYSVSREKKESFPLTVTSAQKNPTAFYLCASSIGSSYEQYFGPGTRLTVT.

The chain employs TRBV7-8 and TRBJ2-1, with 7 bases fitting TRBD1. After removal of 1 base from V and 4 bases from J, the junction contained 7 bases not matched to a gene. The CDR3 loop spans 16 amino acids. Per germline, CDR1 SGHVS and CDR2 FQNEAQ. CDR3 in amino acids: CASSLVWDSLYNEQFF. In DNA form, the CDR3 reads TGTGCCAGCAGCTTAGTTTGGGACAGCTTATACAATGAGCAGTTCTTC.

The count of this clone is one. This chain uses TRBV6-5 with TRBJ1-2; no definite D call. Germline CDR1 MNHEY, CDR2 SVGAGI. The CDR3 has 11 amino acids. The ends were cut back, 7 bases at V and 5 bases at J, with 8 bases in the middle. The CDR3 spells CASMSPYGYTF. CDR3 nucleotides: TGTGCCAGCATGAGTCCTTATGGCTACACCTTC.

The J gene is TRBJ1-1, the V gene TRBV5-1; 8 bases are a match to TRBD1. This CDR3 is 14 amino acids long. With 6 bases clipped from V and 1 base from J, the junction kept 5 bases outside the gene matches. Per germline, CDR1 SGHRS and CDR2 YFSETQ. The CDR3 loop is CASKPGTGNTEAFF. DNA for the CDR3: TGCGCCAGCAAACCCGGGACAGGGAACACTGAAGCTTTCTTT. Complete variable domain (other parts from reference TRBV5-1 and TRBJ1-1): KAGVTQTPRYLIKTRGQQVTLSCSPISGHRSVSWYQQTPGQGLQFLFEYFSETQRNKGNFPGRFSGRQFSNSRSEMNVSTLELGDSALYLCASKPGTGNTEAFFGQGTRLTVV.

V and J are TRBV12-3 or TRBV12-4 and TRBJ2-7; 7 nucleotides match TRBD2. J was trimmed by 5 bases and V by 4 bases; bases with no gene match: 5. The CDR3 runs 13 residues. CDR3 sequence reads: CASSSRLAHEQYF. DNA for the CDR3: TGTGCCAGCAGTTCCCGACTAGCCCACGAGCAGTACTTC.

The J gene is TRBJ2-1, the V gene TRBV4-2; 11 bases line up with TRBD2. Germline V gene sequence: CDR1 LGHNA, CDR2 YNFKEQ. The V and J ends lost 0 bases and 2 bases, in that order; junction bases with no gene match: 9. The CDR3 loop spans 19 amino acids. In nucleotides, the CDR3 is TGTGCCAGCAGCCAAGAAGATCCTAGCGGGAGGCCCACCTACAATGAGCAGTTCTTC. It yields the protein CASSQEDPSGRPTYNEQFF.

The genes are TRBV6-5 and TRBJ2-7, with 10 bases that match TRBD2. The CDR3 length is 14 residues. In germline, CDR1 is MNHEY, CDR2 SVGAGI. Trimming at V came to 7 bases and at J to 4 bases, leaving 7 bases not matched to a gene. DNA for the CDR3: TGTGCCAGCACTCGGGGTAGCGGGAGGTACGAGCAGTACTTC. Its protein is CASTRGSGRYEQYF.

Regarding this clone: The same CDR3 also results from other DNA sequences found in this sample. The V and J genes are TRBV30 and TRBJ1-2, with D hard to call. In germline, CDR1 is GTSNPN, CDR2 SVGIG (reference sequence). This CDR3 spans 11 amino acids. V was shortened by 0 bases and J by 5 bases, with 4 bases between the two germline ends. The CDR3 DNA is TGTGCCTGGAGTGTGGCTTATGGCTACACCTTC. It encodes CAWSVAYGYTF.

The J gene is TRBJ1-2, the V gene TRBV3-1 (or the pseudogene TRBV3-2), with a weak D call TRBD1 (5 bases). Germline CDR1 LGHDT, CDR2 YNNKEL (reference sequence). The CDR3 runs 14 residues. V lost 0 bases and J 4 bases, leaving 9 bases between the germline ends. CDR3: CASSQDTGGYGYTF. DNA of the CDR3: TGTGCCAGCAGCCAAGATACGGGGGGCTATGGCTACACCTTC.

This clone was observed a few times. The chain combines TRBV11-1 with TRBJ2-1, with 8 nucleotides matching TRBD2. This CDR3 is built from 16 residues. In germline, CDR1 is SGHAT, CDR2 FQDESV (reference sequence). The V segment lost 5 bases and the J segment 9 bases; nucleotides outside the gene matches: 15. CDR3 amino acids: CASSLGLSGSHSEQFF. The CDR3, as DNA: TGTGCCAGCAGCCTCGGTCTCAGCGGGAGCCATAGTGAGCAGTTCTTC. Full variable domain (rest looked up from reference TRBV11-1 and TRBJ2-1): EAEVAQSPRYKITEKSQAVAFWCDPISGHATLYWYRQILGQGPELLVQFQDESVVDDSQLPKDRFSAERLKGVDSTLKIQPAELGDSAMYLCASSLGLSGSHSEQFFGPGTRLTVL.

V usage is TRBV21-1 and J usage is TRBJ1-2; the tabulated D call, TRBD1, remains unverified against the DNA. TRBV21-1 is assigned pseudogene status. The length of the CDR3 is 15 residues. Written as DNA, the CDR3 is TGTGCCAGCAGCAATTCGAGACAGGGGGCATATGGCTACACCTTC. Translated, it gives CASSNSRQGAYGYTF.

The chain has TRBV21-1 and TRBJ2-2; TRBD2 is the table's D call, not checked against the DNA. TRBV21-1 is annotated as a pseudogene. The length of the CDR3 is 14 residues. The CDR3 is CASSAGAVTGELFF. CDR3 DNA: TGTGCCAGCAGCGCGGGAGCAGTAACCGGGGAGCTGTTTTTT.

CDR3 DNA sequence: TGCGCCAGCAGCTTGGCTGGGCTGGGACTAGCGGGCCCTAGCACAGATACGCAGTATTTT. Translation: CASSLAGLGLAGPSTDTQYF. The chain links TRBV5-1 to TRBJ2-3, with 12 positions matching TRBD2. Germline assignment: CDR1 SGHRS and CDR2 YFSETQ. After removal of 0 bases from V and 0 bases from J, the junction contained 11 bases not matched to a gene. There are 20 residues in the CDR3. The variable domain in full, with the rest retrieved from reference TRBV5-1 and TRBJ2-3, is KAGVTQTPRYLIKTRGQQVTLSCSPISGHRSVSWYQQTPGQGLQFLFEYFSETQRNKGNFPGRFSGRQFSNSRSEMNVSTLELGDSALYLCASSLAGLGLAGPSTDTQYFGPGTRLTVL.

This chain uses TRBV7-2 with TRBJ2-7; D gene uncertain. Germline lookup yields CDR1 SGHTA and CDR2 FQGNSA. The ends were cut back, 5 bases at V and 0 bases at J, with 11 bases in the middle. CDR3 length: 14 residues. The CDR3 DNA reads TGTGCCAGCAGCCACCTCATGAGCTCCTACGAGCAGTACTTC. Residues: CASSHLMSSYEQYF.

The CDR3 bases are TGTGCCAGTAGTATAGATCACGGGACAGGGTCCTACGAGCAGTACTTC. It codes for CASSIDHGTGSYEQYF. The rearrangement joins TRBV19 to TRBJ2-7; 9 bases agree with TRBD1. Per germline, CDR1 LNHDA and CDR2 SQIVND (reference sequence). The CDR3 runs 16 residues. V gave up 0 bases and J gave up 1 base; unmatched junction bases: 4.

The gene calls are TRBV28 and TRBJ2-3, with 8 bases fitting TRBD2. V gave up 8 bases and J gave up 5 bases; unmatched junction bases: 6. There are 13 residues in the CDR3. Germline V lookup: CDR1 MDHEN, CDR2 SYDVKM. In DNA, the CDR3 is TGTGCCAGCGGAGCGGGAGTAAGAGATACGCAGTATTTT. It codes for CASGAGVRDTQYF.

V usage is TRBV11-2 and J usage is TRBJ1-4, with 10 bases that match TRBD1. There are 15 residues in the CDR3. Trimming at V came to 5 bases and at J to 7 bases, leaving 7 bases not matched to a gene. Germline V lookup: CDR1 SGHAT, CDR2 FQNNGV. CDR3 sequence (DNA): TGTGCCAGCAGCCCAGACAGGGGGCGGACTGAAAAACTGTTTTTT. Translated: CASSPDRGRTEKLFF.

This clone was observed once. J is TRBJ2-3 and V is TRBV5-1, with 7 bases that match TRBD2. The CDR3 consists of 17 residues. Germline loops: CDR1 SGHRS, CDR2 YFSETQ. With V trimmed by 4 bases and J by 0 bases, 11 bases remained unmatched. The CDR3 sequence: CASSPTPISGSTDTQYF. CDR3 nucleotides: TGCGCCAGCAGCCCCACCCCAATTAGCGGGAGCACAGATACGCAGTATTTT.

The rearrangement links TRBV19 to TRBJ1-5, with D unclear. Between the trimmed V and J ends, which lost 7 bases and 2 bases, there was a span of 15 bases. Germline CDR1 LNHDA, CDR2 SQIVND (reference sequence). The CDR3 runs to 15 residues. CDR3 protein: CASTRFGVGNQPQHF. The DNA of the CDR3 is TGTGCCAGTACCCGTTTCGGGGTTGGCAATCAGCCCCAGCATTTT.

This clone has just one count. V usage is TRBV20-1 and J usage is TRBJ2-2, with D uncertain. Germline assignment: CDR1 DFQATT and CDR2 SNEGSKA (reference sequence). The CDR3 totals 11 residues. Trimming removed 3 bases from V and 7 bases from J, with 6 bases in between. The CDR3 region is CSARRGGELFF. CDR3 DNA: TGCAGTGCTAGGCGTGGCGGGGAGCTGTTTTTT.

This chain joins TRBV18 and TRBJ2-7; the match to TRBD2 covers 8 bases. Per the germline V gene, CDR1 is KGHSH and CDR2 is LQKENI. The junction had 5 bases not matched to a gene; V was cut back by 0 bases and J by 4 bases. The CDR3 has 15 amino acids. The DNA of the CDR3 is TGTGCCAGCTCACCACCGACGGGAGGGCCGTACGAGCAGTACTTC. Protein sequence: CASSPPTGGPYEQYF.

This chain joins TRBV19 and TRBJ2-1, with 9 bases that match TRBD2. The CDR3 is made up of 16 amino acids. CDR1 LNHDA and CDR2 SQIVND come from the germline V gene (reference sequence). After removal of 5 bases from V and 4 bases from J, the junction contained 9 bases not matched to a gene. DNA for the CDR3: TGTGCCAGTAGTGGTAGCGGGAGCGGACGTTACAATGAGCAGTTCTTC. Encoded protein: CASSGSGSGRYNEQFF.

CDR3 sequence reads: CASSDTGPGEQFF. The DNA of the CDR3 is TGTGCCAGTAGTGATACAGGTCCTGGTGAGCAGTTCTTC. The chain combines TRBV19 with TRBJ2-1; D may be TRBD1 (5 bases). The germline V gene has CDR1 LNHDA and CDR2 SQIVND (reference sequence). The V gene lost 5 bases and the J gene lost 9 bases, with 14 bases spanning the gap. CDR3 size: 13 residues.

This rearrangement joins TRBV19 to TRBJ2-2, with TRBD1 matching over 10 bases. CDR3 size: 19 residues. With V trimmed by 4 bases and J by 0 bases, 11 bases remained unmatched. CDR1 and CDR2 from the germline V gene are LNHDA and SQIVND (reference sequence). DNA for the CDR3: TGTGCCAGTAGTACCTCCGGGACAGGGGCTCGGGCGAACACCGGGGAGCTGTTTTTT. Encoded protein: CASSTSGTGARANTGELFF.

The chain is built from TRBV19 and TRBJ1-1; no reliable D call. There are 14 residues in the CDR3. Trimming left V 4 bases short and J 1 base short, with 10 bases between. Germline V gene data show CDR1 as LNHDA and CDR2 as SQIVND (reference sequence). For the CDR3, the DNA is TGTGCCAGTAGTAGGGAGAAGGGGAACACTGAAGCTTTCTTT. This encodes CASSREKGNTEAFF.

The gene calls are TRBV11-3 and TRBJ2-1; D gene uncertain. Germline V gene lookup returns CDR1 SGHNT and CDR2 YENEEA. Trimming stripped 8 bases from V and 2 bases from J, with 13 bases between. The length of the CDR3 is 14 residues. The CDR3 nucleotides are TGTGCCAGCTCCTCTCTGGGCGCCTACAATGAGCAGTTCTTC. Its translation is CASSSLGAYNEQFF.

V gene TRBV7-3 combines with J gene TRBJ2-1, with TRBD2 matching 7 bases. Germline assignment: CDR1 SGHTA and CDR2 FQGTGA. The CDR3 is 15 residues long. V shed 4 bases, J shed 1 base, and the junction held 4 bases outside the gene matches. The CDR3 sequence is CASSSPSGSYNEQFF. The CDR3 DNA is TGTGCCAGCAGCTCCCCTAGCGGATCCTACAATGAGCAGTTCTTC.

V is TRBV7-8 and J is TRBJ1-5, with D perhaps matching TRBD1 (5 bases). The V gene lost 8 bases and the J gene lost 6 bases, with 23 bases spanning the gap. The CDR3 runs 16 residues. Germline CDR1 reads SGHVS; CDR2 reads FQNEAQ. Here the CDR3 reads CASSQGGDRVGQPQHF. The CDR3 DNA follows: TGTGCCAGCTCCCAGGGTGGAGATAGAGTGGGTCAGCCCCAGCATTTT.

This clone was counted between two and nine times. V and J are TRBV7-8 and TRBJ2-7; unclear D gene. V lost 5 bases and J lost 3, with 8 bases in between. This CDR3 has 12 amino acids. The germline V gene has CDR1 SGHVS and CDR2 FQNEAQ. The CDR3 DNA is TGTGCCAGCAGCCCCACTGGCTACGAGCAGTACTTC. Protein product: CASSPTGYEQYF.